There are a few counts of the clone carrying this T cell receptor beta chain. TCRdb analysed the 5' RACE reads with MiXCR anew, one entry per CDR3 protein. Seen here are 390,000 or so distinct CDR3 sequences, 16% observed once, and the top ten hold 20% to 25%. These data come from a study of T-cell memory formation after mild COVID-19. At the level of the study: TCR clusters were largely donor specific.

This CDR3 is built from 14 residues. The V gene lost 3 bases and the J gene lost 6 bases, with 12 bases spanning the gap. The sequencing input was PBMCs or a T cell subset sorted from them (not recorded which). The genes are TRBV12-3 or TRBV12-4 and TRBJ1-5, with D tentatively TRBD1 (5 bases). This sequence originates from a young man who had mild COVID-19 (a few samples of this study predate the infection). Cell type and time point are not known. CDR3 region: CASSFSAGFQPQHF. CDR3 DNA sequence: TGTGCCAGCAGTTTTTCGGCAGGGTTTCAGCCCCAGCATTTT.